The rows below give T cell receptor beta chains drawn from one sample of a study of T cells after yellow fever vaccination. TCRdb itself ran the 5' RACE reads through MiXCR, one entry per CDR3 protein. The repertoire consists of 200,000 to 250,000 distinct CDR3 sequences, with roughly 3% occurring once and the leading ten covering approximately 3.5%. Here the sequenced sample was CD4+ T cells sorted from PBMCs, taken 10 days after the yellow fever booster vaccination. The origin of the receptors is a man in his late teens or twenties who received the YFV17D yellow fever vaccine. Each CDR3 is given with its conserved first and last residue. The order of the fields is clone size, CDR3 length, J gene, V gene, D gene, CDR3 DNA, CDR3 protein. A D gene is named only where the DNA matches it firmly. Clone size is given for some rows only: seen once, a few or many times, or a class if the clone is expanded.

clone size: many; CDR3 length: 12; J gene: TRBJ1-1; V gene: TRBV7-9; D gene: .; CDR3 DNA: TGTGCCAGCAGTTGGACCGTCACTGAAGCTTTCTTT; CDR3 protein: CASSWTVTEAFF
clone size: few; CDR3 length: 13; J gene: TRBJ1-1; V gene: TRBV18; D gene: .; CDR3 DNA: TGTGCCAGCTCACCACGACAGGACACTGAAGCTTTCTTT; CDR3 protein: CASSPRQDTEAFF
clone size: many; CDR3 length: 18; J gene: TRBJ2-1; V gene: TRBV4-1; D gene: TRBD2; CDR3 DNA: TGCGCCAGCAGCCAAGCCCTAGCGGGGGCGTTCTCCTACAATGAGCAGTTCTTC; CDR3 protein: CASSQALAGAFSYNEQFF
clone size: many; CDR3 length: 13; J gene: TRBJ1-1; V gene: TRBV12-3/TRBV12-4; D gene: .; CDR3 DNA: TGTGCCAGCAGTCTCAGGGTACCCACTGAAGCTTTCTTT; CDR3 protein: CASSLRVPTEAFF
clone size: .; CDR3 length: 15; J gene: TRBJ2-1; V gene: TRBV7-2; D gene: TRBD2; CDR3 DNA: TGTGCCAGCAGCTTGGGCGGGGGGGAACACAATGAGCAGTTCTTC; CDR3 protein: CASSLGGGEHNEQFF
clone size: many; CDR3 length: 15; J gene: TRBJ2-5; V gene: TRBV12-3/TRBV12-4; D gene: TRBD2; CDR3 DNA: TGTGCCAGCAGAGTTAGCGGGGGAAATCAAGAGACCCAGTACTTC; CDR3 protein: CASRVSGGNQETQYF
clone size: few; CDR3 length: 16; J gene: TRBJ2-7; V gene: TRBV7-2; D gene: TRBD2; CDR3 DNA: TGTGCCAGCAGCTTAGTCTCGCGGGGGGATCCCTACGAGCAGTACTTC; CDR3 protein: CASSLVSRGDPYEQYF
clone size: many; CDR3 length: 14; J gene: TRBJ2-3; V gene: TRBV5-4; D gene: .; CDR3 DNA: TGTGCCAGCAGCCTGGAGTATTCTTTAGATACGCAGTATTTT; CDR3 protein: CASSLEYSLDTQYF
clone size: many; CDR3 length: 12; J gene: TRBJ2-2; V gene: TRBV12-3/TRBV12-4; D gene: .; CDR3 DNA: TGTGCCAGCAGTTTGGGCGGCGGGGAGCTGTTTTTT; CDR3 protein: CASSLGGGELFF
clone size: many; CDR3 length: 13; J gene: TRBJ1-1; V gene: TRBV12-3/TRBV12-4; D gene: .; CDR3 DNA: TGTGCCAGCAGTTTGAGAGGGACCACTGAAGCTTTCTTT; CDR3 protein: CASSLRGTTEAFF
clone size: few; CDR3 length: 17; J gene: TRBJ2-6; V gene: TRBV5-1; D gene: TRBD2; CDR3 DNA: TGCGCCAGCAGCGCGGGACTATTGGTTGACGGGGCCAACGTCCTGACTTTC; CDR3 protein: CASSAGLLVDGANVLTF
clone size: many; CDR3 length: 17; J gene: TRBJ2-5; V gene: TRBV5-1; D gene: TRBD1; CDR3 DNA: TGCGCCAGCAGCGCCACCCCGGGACAGGGGGCTCGAGAGACCCAGTACTTC; CDR3 protein: CASSATPGQGARETQYF
clone size: few; CDR3 length: 14; J gene: TRBJ2-4; V gene: TRBV28; D gene: .; CDR3 DNA: TGTGCCAGCAGGGGATGGGGGGCCAAAAACATTCAGTACTTC; CDR3 protein: CASRGWGAKNIQYF
clone size: many; CDR3 length: 15; J gene: TRBJ2-6; V gene: TRBV5-6; D gene: .; CDR3 DNA: TGTGCCAGCAGCAAACGGCAGAGAAGTACCAACGTCCTGACTTTC; CDR3 protein: CASSKRQRSTNVLTF
clone size: few; CDR3 length: 14; J gene: TRBJ1-6; V gene: TRBV7-2; D gene: TRBD1; CDR3 DNA: TGTGCCAGCAGTGCACAGGGGAATAATTCACCCCTCCACTTT; CDR3 protein: CASSAQGNNSPLHF
clone size: few; CDR3 length: 14; J gene: TRBJ2-1; V gene: TRBV7-9; D gene: TRBD1; CDR3 DNA: TGTGCCAGCAGCGCGACAGGGGTGCGGGATGAGCAGTTCTTC; CDR3 protein: CASSATGVRDEQFF
clone size: .; CDR3 length: 15; J gene: TRBJ1-6; V gene: TRBV19; D gene: .; CDR3 DNA: TGTGCCAGTAGTATCCGGACACCCCTTAATTCACCCCTCCACTTT; CDR3 protein: CASSIRTPLNSPLHF
clone size: .; CDR3 length: 15; J gene: TRBJ1-2; V gene: TRBV7-2; D gene: TRBD1; CDR3 DNA: TGTGCCAGCAGCCCGGGACAGGGGCCTAACTATGGCTACACCTTC; CDR3 protein: CASSPGQGPNYGYTF
clone size: few; CDR3 length: 14; J gene: TRBJ1-3; V gene: TRBV5-1; D gene: .; CDR3 DNA: TGCGCCAGCAGCCTCGGGGGGGCTGGAAACACCATATATTTT; CDR3 protein: CASSLGGAGNTIYF
clone size: .; CDR3 length: 15; J gene: TRBJ2-4; V gene: TRBV12-3/TRBV12-4; D gene: TRBD2; CDR3 DNA: TGTGCCAGCAGTTTAGGCCTGGCGGGGGGGCACATTCAGTACTTC; CDR3 protein: CASSLGLAGGHIQYF
clone size: many; CDR3 length: 16; J gene: TRBJ1-3; V gene: TRBV10-3; D gene: .; CDR3 DNA: TGTGCCATCAGTGAACCGGACAGTAACTCTGGAAACACCATATATTTT; CDR3 protein: CAISEPDSNSGNTIYF
clone size: many; CDR3 length: 13; J gene: TRBJ2-5; V gene: TRBV18; D gene: TRBD2; CDR3 DNA: TGTGCCAGCTCCATAGCGGGTACAGAGACCCAGTACTTC; CDR3 protein: CASSIAGTETQYF
clone size: few; CDR3 length: 15; J gene: TRBJ1-5; V gene: TRBV5-1; D gene: .; CDR3 DNA: TGCGCCAGCAGCTTGGTGGGAGGCAGCAATCAGCCCCAGCATTTT; CDR3 protein: CASSLVGGSNQPQHF
clone size: many; CDR3 length: 15; J gene: TRBJ2-1; V gene: TRBV12-3/TRBV12-4; D gene: .; CDR3 DNA: TGTGCCAGCAGCAACACCCGAATCCAGGGCAATGAGCAGTTCTTC; CDR3 protein: CASSNTRIQGNEQFF
clone size: few; CDR3 length: 14; J gene: TRBJ2-7; V gene: TRBV6-2/TRBV6-3; D gene: .; CDR3 DNA: TGTGCCAGCAGTCCCCGGACGGGCCCCTACGAGCAGTACTTC; CDR3 protein: CASSPRTGPYEQYF
clone size: many; CDR3 length: 16; J gene: TRBJ2-1; V gene: TRBV5-1; D gene: .; CDR3 DNA: TGCGCCAGCAGCTTGGCCGAGCAGGGTCGAGCCAATGAGCAGTTCTTC; CDR3 protein: CASSLAEQGRANEQFF
clone size: many; CDR3 length: 17; J gene: TRBJ2-1; V gene: TRBV29-1; D gene: TRBD2; CDR3 DNA: TGCAGCGTTGAGGGACTAGCGGGACATGCCTCCTACAATGAGCAGTTCTTC; CDR3 protein: CSVEGLAGHASYNEQFF
clone size: few; CDR3 length: 14; J gene: TRBJ2-7; V gene: TRBV5-1; D gene: .; CDR3 DNA: TGCGCCAGCAGCTTGGAGGGGGACTCCTACGAGCAGTACTTC; CDR3 protein: CASSLEGDSYEQYF
clone size: .; CDR3 length: 16; J gene: TRBJ2-3; V gene: TRBV6-1; D gene: TRBD2; CDR3 DNA: TGTGCCAGCAGTGAAAGTTCGGGGGGGAAGAAAAATACGCAGTATTTT; CDR3 protein: CASSESSGGKKNTQYF
clone size: many; CDR3 length: 14; J gene: TRBJ1-1; V gene: TRBV14; D gene: .; CDR3 DNA: TGTGCCAGCAGCCCAATCCAGGGGCCCACTGAAGCTTTCTTT; CDR3 protein: CASSPIQGPTEAFF
clone size: few; CDR3 length: 16; J gene: TRBJ1-2; V gene: TRBV12-3/TRBV12-4; D gene: TRBD1; CDR3 DNA: TGTGCCAGCAGCCCAGGTGTTACAGGGGGAAACTATGGCTACACCTTC; CDR3 protein: CASSPGVTGGNYGYTF
clone size: many; CDR3 length: 14; J gene: TRBJ2-7; V gene: TRBV19; D gene: .; CDR3 DNA: TGTGCCAGCCGAAAACAGGTCAGCTCCTACGAGCAGTACTTC; CDR3 protein: CASRKQVSSYEQYF
clone size: .; CDR3 length: 13; J gene: TRBJ2-3; V gene: TRBV7-2; D gene: TRBD2; CDR3 DNA: TGTGCCAGCAGCTTATTAGCGGGGGATACGCTGTATTTT; CDR3 protein: CASSLLAGDTLYF
clone size: .; CDR3 length: 13; J gene: TRBJ2-1; V gene: TRBV21-1; D gene: .; CDR3 DNA: TGTGCCAGCAGTGTAAGGGGGTACAATGAGCAGTTCTTC; CDR3 protein: CASSVRGYNEQFF
clone size: .; CDR3 length: 17; J gene: TRBJ2-1; V gene: TRBV25-1; D gene: .; CDR3 DNA: TGTGCCAGCAGTACGAGCGCGGGATCTTGGGGTCCCAATGAGCAGTTCTTC; CDR3 protein: CASSTSAGSWGPNEQFF
clone size: many; CDR3 length: 13; J gene: TRBJ1-5; V gene: TRBV6-2/TRBV6-3; D gene: .; CDR3 DNA: TGTGCCAGCAGAGACACGCCCAATCAGCCCCAGCATTTT; CDR3 protein: CASRDTPNQPQHF
clone size: many; CDR3 length: 17; J gene: TRBJ1-5; V gene: TRBV6-2/TRBV6-3; D gene: .; CDR3 DNA: TGTGCCAGCAGTCCTGACGTGGGGGGGTATGATTCGGAGCCCCAGCATTTT; CDR3 protein: CASSPDVGGYDSEPQHF
clone size: many; CDR3 length: 15; J gene: TRBJ2-1; V gene: TRBV5-1; D gene: TRBD2; CDR3 DNA: TGCGCCAGCAGCCCCGATGGCGGGGGGGACAATGAGCAGTTCTTC; CDR3 protein: CASSPDGGGDNEQFF
clone size: .; CDR3 length: 15; J gene: TRBJ1-6; V gene: TRBV6-5; D gene: TRBD1; CDR3 DNA: TGTGCCAGCAGCACCGGGACAGGAGGAAATTCACCCCTCCACTTT; CDR3 protein: CASSTGTGGNSPLHF
clone size: few; CDR3 length: 13; J gene: TRBJ2-1; V gene: TRBV18; D gene: .; CDR3 DNA: TGTGCCAGCTCACCCAACAGGGACGATGAGCAGTTCTTC; CDR3 protein: CASSPNRDDEQFF
clone size: many; CDR3 length: 12; J gene: TRBJ1-1; V gene: TRBV7-2; D gene: .; CDR3 DNA: TGTGCCAGCAGCTTCCGGGGGGCTGAAGCTTTCTTT; CDR3 protein: CASSFRGAEAFF
clone size: .; CDR3 length: 14; J gene: TRBJ2-5; V gene: TRBV7-2; D gene: TRBD2; CDR3 DNA: TGTGCCAGCAACTTCGGGACTAGTGGGGAGACCCAGTACTTC; CDR3 protein: CASNFGTSGETQYF
clone size: .; CDR3 length: 15; J gene: TRBJ1-2; V gene: TRBV7-2; D gene: TRBD1; CDR3 DNA: TGTGCCAGCAGCTTAGATTGGGGACAGAACTATGGCTACACCTTC; CDR3 protein: CASSLDWGQNYGYTF
clone size: few; CDR3 length: 14; J gene: TRBJ2-5; V gene: TRBV11-2; D gene: TRBD2; CDR3 DNA: TGTGCCACCGCCGGACTAGCGGGGCGGGGGACCCAGTACTTC; CDR3 protein: CATAGLAGRGTQYF
clone size: .; CDR3 length: 15; J gene: TRBJ2-3; V gene: TRBV4-3; D gene: TRBD1; CDR3 DNA: TGCGCCAGCAGCCATGTGACAGGGGTAGCAGATACGCAGTATTTT; CDR3 protein: CASSHVTGVADTQYF
clone size: .; CDR3 length: 14; J gene: TRBJ2-7; V gene: TRBV2; D gene: .; CDR3 DNA: TGTGCCAGCAGTGCGACCGCGGCGTCCTACGAGCAGTACTTC; CDR3 protein: CASSATAASYEQYF
clone size: few; CDR3 length: 14; J gene: TRBJ2-7; V gene: TRBV4-3; D gene: TRBD2; CDR3 DNA: TGCGCCAGCGCCACTAGCGGGACAGACTACGAGCAGTACTTC; CDR3 protein: CASATSGTDYEQYF
clone size: .; CDR3 length: 14; J gene: TRBJ1-4; V gene: TRBV4-2; D gene: .; CDR3 DNA: TGTGCCAGCACCCGACAGCGACTTAATGAAAAACTGTTTTTT; CDR3 protein: CASTRQRLNEKLFF
clone size: many; CDR3 length: 16; J gene: TRBJ2-4; V gene: TRBV7-9; D gene: .; CDR3 DNA: TGTGCCAGCAGCCCCGGTACCTATGTGGCCAAAAACATTCAGTACTTC; CDR3 protein: CASSPGTYVAKNIQYF
clone size: many; CDR3 length: 15; J gene: TRBJ2-3; V gene: TRBV7-2; D gene: .; CDR3 DNA: TGTGCCAGCAGCCGCGACCGTACTAGCACAGATACGCAGTATTTT; CDR3 protein: CASSRDRTSTDTQYF
clone size: many; CDR3 length: 14; J gene: TRBJ1-1; V gene: TRBV20-1; D gene: TRBD1; CDR3 DNA: TGCAGTGCTAGAGACGACAGGGGGCGGACTGAAGCTTTCTTT; CDR3 protein: CSARDDRGRTEAFF
clone size: few; CDR3 length: 14; J gene: TRBJ2-2; V gene: TRBV7-9; D gene: .; CDR3 DNA: TGTGCCAGCAGCTCCGGACGCGGGGTCTGGGAGCTGTTTTTT; CDR3 protein: CASSSGRGVWELFF
clone size: .; CDR3 length: 13; J gene: TRBJ2-7; V gene: TRBV5-4; D gene: .; CDR3 DNA: TGTGCCAGCAGCCGGACGGGGGCCTACGAGCAGTACTTC; CDR3 protein: CASSRTGAYEQYF
clone size: many; CDR3 length: 15; J gene: TRBJ2-7; V gene: TRBV18; D gene: TRBD1; CDR3 DNA: TGTGCCAGCTCACCCAGCAGAGACAGGGAATACGAGCAGTACTTC; CDR3 protein: CASSPSRDREYEQYF
clone size: .; CDR3 length: 14; J gene: TRBJ2-1; V gene: TRBV24-1; D gene: .; CDR3 DNA: TGTGCCACCAGTGACGCGGGGGCCAACAATGAGCAGTTCTTC; CDR3 protein: CATSDAGANNEQFF
clone size: .; CDR3 length: 15; J gene: TRBJ2-6; V gene: TRBV14; D gene: .; CDR3 DNA: TGTGCCAGCCACAGCTACCGATCTGGGGCCAACGTCCTGACTTTC; CDR3 protein: CASHSYRSGANVLTF
clone size: many; CDR3 length: 11; J gene: TRBJ2-5; V gene: TRBV20-1; D gene: .; CDR3 DNA: TGCAGTGCTAGACGACCAGAGACCCAGTACTTC; CDR3 protein: CSARRPETQYF
clone size: .; CDR3 length: 18; J gene: TRBJ2-5; V gene: TRBV7-2; D gene: TRBD2; CDR3 DNA: TGTGCCAGCAGCTTTAGACTAGCGGGGGGATTTGGACAAGAGACCCAGTACTTC; CDR3 protein: CASSFRLAGGFGQETQYF
clone size: many; CDR3 length: 15; J gene: TRBJ1-5; V gene: TRBV18; D gene: .; CDR3 DNA: TGTGCCAGCTCCCTAGAACAGGGAAGCAATCAGCCCCAGCATTTT; CDR3 protein: CASSLEQGSNQPQHF
clone size: many; CDR3 length: 14; J gene: TRBJ2-4; V gene: TRBV20-1; D gene: .; CDR3 DNA: TGCAGTGCTAGGAATAGGGACGGGGAAAACATTCAGTACTTC; CDR3 protein: CSARNRDGENIQYF